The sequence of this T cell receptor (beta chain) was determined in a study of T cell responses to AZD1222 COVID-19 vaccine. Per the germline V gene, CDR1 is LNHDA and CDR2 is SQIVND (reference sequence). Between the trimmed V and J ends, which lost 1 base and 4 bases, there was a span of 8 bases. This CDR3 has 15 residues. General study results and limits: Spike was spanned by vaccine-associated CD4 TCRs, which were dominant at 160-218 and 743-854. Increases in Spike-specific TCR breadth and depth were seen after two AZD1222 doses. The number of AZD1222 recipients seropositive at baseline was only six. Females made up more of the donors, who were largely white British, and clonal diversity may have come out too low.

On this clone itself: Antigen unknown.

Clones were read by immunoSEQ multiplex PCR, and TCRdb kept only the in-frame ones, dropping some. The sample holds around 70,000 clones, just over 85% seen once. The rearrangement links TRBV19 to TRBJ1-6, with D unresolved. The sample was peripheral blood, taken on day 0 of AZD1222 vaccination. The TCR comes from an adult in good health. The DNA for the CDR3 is TGTGCCAGTAGTATAGGGGGAAGTTATAATTCACCCCTCCACTTT. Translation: CASSIGGSYNSPLHF. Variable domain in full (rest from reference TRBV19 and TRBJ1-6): DGGITQSPKYLFRKEGQNVTLSCEQNLNHDAMYWYRQDPGQGLRLIYYSQIVNDFQKGDIAEGYSVSREKKESFPLTVTSAQKNPTAFYLCASSIGGSYNSPLHFGNGTRLTVT.